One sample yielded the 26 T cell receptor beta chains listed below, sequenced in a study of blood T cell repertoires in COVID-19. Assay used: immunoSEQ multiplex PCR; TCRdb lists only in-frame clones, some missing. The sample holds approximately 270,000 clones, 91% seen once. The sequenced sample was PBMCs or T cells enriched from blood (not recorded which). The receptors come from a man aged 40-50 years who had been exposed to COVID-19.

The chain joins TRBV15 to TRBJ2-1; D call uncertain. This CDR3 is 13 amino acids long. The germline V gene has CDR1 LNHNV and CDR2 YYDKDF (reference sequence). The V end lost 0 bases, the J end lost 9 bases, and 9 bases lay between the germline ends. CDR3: CATSRDRSSEQFF. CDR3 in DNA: TGTGCCACCAGCAGAGATAGAAGTAGTGAGCAGTTCTTC.

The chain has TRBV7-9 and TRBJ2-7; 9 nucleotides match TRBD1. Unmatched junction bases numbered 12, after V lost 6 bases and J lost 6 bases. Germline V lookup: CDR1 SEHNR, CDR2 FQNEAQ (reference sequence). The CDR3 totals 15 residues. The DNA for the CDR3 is TGTGCCAGCAGTCTCGCAGGGGACAGGGTCGGCGAGCAGTACTTC. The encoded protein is CASSLAGDRVGEQYF.

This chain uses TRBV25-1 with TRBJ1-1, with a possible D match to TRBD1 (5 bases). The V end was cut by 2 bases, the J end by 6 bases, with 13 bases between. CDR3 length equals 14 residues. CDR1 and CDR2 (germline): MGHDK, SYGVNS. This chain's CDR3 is CASSEAGIFAEAFF. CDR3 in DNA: TGTGCCAGCAGTGAAGCAGGGATTTTTGCTGAAGCTTTCTTT.

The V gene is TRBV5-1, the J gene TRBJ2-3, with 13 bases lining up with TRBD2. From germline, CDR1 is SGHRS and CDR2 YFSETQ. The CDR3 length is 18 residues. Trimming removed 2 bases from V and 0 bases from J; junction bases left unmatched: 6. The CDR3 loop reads CASSFPGTSGTSTDTQYF. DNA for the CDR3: TGCGCCAGCAGCTTCCCCGGGACTAGCGGGACTAGCACAGATACGCAGTATTTT.

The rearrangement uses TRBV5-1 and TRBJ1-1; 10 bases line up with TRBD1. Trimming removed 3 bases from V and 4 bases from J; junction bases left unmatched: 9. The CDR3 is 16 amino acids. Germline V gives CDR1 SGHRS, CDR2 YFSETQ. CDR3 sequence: CASSSGTGAGGTEAFF. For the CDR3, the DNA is TGCGCCAGCAGCTCCGGGACAGGGGCGGGGGGCACTGAAGCTTTCTTT.

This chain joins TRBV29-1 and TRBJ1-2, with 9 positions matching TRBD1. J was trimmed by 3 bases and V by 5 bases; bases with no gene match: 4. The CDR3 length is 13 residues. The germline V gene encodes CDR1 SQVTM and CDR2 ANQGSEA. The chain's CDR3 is CSVYRTGDYGYTF. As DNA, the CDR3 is TGCAGCGTTTATAGGACAGGGGACTATGGCTACACCTTC. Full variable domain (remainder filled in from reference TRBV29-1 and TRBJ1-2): SAVISQKPSRDICQRGTSLTIQCQVDSQVTMMFWYRQQPGQSLTLIATANQGSEATYESGFVIDKFPISRPNLTFSTLTVSNMSPEDSSIYLCSVYRTGDYGYTFGSGTRLTVV.

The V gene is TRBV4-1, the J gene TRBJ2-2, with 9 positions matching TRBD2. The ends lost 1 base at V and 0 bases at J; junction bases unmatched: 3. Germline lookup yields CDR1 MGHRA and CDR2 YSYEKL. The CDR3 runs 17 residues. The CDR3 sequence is CASSQVASGANTGELFF. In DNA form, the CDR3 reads TGCGCCAGCAGCCAAGTGGCTAGCGGGGCGAACACCGGGGAGCTGTTTTTT.

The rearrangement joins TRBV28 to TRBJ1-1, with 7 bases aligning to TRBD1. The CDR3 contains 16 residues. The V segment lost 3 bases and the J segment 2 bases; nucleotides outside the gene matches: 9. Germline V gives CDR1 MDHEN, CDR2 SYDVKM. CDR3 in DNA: TGTGCCAGCAGTTTTAGTGGACAGGTGGGAAACACTGAAGCTTTCTTT. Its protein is CASSFSGQVGNTEAFF.

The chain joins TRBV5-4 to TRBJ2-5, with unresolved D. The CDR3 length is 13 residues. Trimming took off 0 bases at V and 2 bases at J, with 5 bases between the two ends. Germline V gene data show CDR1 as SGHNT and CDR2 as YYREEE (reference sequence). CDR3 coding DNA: TGTGCCAGCAGCTTGGAACGGCAAGAGACCCAGTACTTC. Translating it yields CASSLERQETQYF.

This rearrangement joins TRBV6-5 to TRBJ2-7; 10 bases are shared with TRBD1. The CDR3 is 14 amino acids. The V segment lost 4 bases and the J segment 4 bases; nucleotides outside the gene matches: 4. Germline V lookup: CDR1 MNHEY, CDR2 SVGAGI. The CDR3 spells CASSSGTGVYEQYF. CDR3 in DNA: TGTGCCAGCAGTTCCGGGACAGGGGTATACGAGCAGTACTTC.

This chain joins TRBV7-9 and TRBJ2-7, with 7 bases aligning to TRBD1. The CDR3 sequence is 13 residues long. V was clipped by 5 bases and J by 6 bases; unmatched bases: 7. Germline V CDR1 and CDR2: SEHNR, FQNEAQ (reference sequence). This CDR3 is CASSMTGPGEQYF. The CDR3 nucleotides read TGTGCCAGCAGCATGACAGGGCCTGGCGAGCAGTACTTC.

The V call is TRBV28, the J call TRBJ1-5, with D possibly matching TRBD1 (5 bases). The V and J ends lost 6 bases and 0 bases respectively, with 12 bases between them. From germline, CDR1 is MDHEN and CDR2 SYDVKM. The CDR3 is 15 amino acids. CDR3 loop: CASSPRGYSNQPQHF. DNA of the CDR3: TGTGCCAGCAGCCCTCGGGGGTATAGCAATCAGCCCCAGCATTTT. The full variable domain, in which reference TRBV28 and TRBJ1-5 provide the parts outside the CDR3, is DVKVTQSSRYLVKRTGEKVFLECVQDMDHENMFWYRQDPGLGLRLIYFSYDVKMKEKGDIPEGYSVSREKKERFSLILESASTNQTSMYLCASSPRGYSNQPQHFGDGTRLSIL.

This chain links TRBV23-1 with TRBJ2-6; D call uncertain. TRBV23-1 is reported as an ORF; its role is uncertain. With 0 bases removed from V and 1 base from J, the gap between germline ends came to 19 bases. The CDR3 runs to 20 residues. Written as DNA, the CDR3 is TGCGCCAGCAGTCAATCGACTCGGGTTGGCAGAGAATCTGGGGCCAACGTCCTGACTTTC. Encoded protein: CASSQSTRVGRESGANVLTF.

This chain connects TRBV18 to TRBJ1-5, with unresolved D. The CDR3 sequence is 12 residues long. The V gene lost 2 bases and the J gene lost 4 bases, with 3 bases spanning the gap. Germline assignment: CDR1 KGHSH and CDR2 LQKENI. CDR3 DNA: TGTGCCAGCTCACCATCGAATCAGCCCCAGCATTTT. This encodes CASSPSNQPQHF.

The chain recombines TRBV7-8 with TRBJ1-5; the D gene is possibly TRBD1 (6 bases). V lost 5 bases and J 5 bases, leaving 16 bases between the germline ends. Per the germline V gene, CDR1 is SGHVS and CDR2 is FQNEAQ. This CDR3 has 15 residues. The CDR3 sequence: CASSRGSRGDQPQHF. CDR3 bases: TGTGCCAGCAGCCGAGGTAGCAGGGGAGATCAGCCCCAGCATTTT.

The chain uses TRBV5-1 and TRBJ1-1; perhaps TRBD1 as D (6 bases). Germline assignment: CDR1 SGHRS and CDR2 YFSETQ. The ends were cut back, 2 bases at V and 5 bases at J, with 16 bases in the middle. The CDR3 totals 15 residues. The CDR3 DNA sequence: TGCGCCAGCAGCTTAGTTGACAGGATTTCTACTGAAGCTTTCTTT. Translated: CASSLVDRISTEAFF.

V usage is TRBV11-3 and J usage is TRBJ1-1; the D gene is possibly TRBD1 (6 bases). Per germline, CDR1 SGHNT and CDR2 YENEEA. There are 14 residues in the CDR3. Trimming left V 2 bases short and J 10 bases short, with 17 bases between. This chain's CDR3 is CASSLRAGEGVAFF. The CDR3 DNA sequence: TGTGCCAGCAGCTTACGCGCAGGGGAAGGTGTAGCTTTCTTT.

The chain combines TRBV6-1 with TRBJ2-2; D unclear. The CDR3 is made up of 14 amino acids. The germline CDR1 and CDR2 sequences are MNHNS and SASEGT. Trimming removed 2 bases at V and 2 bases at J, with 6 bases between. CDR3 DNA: TGTGCCAGCAGTGAAAGCCTTAACACCGGGGAGCTGTTTTTT. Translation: CASSESLNTGELFF.

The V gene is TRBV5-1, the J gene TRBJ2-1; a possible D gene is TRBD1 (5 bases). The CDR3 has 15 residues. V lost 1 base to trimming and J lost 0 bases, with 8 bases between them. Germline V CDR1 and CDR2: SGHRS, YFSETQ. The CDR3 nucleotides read TGCGCCAGCAGCTTGATGGACAACTCCTACAATGAGCAGTTCTTC. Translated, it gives CASSLMDNSYNEQFF.

CDR3 region: CASSKGLAAINQRYNEQFF. CDR3 sequence (DNA): TGTGCCAGTAGTAAAGGACTAGCGGCGATTAACCAGCGCTACAATGAGCAGTTCTTC. The chain couples TRBV19 to TRBJ2-1, with 10 bases identical to TRBD2. Germline lookup yields CDR1 LNHDA and CDR2 SQIVND (reference sequence). J gave up 3 bases and V 4 bases, and 15 bases lay outside the gene matches. The CDR3 totals 19 residues.

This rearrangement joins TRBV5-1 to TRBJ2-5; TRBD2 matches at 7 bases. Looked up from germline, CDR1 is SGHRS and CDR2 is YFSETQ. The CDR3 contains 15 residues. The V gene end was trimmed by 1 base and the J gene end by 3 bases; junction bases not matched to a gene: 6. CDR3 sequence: CASSLFRSGEETQYF. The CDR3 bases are TGCGCCAGCAGCTTGTTCAGGAGCGGGGAAGAGACCCAGTACTTC. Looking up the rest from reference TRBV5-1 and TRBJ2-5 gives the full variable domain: KAGVTQTPRYLIKTRGQQVTLSCSPISGHRSVSWYQQTPGQGLQFLFEYFSETQRNKGNFPGRFSGRQFSNSRSEMNVSTLELGDSALYLCASSLFRSGEETQYFGPGTRLLVL.

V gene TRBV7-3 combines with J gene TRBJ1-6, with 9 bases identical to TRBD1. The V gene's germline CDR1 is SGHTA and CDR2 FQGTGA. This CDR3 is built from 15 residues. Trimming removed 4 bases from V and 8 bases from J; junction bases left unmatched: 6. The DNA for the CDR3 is TGTGCCAGCAGCTCACACAGGGGGCTTGATTCACCCCTCCACTTT. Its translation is CASSSHRGLDSPLHF.

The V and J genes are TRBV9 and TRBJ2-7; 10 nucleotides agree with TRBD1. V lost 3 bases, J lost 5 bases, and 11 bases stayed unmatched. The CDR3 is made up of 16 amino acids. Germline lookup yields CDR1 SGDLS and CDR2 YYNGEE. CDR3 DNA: TGTGCCAGCAGCGGAACAAGACAGGGGGCTAAACACGAGCAGTACTTC. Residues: CASSGTRQGAKHEQYF.

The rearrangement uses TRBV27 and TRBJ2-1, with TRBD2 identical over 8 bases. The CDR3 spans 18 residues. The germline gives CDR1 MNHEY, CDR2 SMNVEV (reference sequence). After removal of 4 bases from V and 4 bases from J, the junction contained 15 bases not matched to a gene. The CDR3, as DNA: TGTGCCAGCAGTTCCATATCTGGACTAGCCGGGGAATACAATGAGCAGTTCTTC. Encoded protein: CASSSISGLAGEYNEQFF.

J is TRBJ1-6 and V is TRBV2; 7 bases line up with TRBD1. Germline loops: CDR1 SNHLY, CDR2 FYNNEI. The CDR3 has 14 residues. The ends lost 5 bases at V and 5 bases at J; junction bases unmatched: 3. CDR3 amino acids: CASSIDRDNSPLHF. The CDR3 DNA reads TGTGCCAGCAGTATAGACAGGGATAATTCACCCCTCCACTTT.

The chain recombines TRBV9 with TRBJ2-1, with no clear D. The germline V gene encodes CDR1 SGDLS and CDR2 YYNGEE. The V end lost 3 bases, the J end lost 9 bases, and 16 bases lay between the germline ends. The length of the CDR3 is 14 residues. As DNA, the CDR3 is TGTGCCAGCAGCGCGAACCTCGAGCTTGGTGAGCAGTTCTTC. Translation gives CASSANLELGEQFF.